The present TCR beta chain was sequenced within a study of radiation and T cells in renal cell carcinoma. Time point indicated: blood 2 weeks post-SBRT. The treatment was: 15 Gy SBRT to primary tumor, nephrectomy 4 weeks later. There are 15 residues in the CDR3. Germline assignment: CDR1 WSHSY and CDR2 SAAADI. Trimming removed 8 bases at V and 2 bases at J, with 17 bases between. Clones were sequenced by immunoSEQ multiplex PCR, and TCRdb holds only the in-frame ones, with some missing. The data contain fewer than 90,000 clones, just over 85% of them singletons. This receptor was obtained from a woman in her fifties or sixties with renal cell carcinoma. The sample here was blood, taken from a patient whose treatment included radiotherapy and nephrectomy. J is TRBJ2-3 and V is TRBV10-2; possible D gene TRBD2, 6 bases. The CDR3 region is CASSPERVITDTQYF. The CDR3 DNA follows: TGCGCCAGCTCCCCGGAGCGGGTCATCACAGATACGCAGTATTTT.